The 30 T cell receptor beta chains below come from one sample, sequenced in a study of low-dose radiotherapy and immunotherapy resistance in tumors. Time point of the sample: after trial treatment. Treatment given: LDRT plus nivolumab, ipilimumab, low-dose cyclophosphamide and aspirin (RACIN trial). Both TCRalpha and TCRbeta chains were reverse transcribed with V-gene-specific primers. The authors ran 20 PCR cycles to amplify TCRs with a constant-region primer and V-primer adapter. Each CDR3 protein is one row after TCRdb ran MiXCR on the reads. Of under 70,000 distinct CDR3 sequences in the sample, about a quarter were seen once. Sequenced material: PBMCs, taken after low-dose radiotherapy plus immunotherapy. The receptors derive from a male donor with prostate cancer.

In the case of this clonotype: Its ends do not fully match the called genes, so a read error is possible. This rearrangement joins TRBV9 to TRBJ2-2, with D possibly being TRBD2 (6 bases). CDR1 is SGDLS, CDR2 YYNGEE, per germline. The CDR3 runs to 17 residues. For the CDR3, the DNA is TGTACCAGCAGCGTAGGGCTAGCGCGAGGGCCGGTCGGGGAGCTGTTTTTT. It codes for CTSSVGLARGPVGELFF.

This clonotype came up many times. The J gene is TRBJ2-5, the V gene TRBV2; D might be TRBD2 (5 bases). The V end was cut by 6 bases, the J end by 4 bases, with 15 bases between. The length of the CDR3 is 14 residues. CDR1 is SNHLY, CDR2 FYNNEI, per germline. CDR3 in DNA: TGTGCCAGCAGCGCCACTAGGAATGGAGAGACCCAGTACTTC. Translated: CASSATRNGETQYF.

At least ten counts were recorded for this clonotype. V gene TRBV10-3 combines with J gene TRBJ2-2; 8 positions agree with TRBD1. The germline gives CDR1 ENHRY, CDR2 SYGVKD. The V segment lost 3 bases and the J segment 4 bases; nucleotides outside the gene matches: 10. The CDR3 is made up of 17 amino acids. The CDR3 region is CAISDSNGQGSTGELFF. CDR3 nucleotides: TGTGCCATCAGTGACTCTAACGGACAGGGCAGCACCGGGGAGCTGTTTTTT.

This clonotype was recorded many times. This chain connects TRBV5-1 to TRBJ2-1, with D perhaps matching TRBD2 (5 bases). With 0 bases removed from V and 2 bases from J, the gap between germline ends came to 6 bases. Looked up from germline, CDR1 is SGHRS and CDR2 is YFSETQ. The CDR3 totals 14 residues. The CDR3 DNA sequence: TGCGCCAGCAGCTTGGCGGGAACCTACAATGAGCAGTTCTTC. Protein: CASSLAGTYNEQFF.

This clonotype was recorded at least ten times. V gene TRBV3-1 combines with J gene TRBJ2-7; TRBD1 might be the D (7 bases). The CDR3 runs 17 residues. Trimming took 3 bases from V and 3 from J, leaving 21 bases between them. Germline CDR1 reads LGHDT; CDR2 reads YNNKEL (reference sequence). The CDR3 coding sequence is TGTGCCAGCAGCCACGGCGGGACAGCAAAGACACGCTACGAGCAGTACTTC. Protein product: CASSHGGTAKTRYEQYF.

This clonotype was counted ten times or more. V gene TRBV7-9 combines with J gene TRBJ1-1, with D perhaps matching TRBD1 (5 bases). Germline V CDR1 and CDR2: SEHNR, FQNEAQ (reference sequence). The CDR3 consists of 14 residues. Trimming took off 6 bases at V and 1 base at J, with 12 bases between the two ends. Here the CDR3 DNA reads TGTGCCAGCAGACACGATACAGGGAACACTGAAGCTTTCTTT. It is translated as CASRHDTGNTEAFF.

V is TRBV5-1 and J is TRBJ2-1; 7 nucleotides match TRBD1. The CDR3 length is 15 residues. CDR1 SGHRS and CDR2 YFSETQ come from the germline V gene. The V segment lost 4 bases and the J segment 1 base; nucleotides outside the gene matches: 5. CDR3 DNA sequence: TGCGCCAGCAGCCCGCAGACAGGGTCCTACAATGAGCAGTTCTTC. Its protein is CASSPQTGSYNEQFF.

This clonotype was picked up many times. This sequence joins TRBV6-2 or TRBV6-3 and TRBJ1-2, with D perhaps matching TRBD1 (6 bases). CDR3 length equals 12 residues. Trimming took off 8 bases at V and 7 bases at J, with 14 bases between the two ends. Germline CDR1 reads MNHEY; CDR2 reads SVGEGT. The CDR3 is CASGLQGRGYTF. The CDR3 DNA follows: TGTGCCAGCGGCCTACAGGGTCGTGGCTACACCTTC.

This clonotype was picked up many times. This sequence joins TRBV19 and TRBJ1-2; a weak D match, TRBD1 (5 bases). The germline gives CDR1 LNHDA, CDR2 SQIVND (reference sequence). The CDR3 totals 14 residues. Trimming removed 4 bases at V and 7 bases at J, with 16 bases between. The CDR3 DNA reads TGTGCCAGTAGTAGCACCGGGACCCCCTTTGGCTACACCTTC. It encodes CASSSTGTPFGYTF.

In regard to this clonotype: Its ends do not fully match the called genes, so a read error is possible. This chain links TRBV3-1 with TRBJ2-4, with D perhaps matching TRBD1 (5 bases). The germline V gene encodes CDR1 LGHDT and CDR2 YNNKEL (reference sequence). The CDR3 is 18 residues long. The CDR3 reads CAGSQVIRAGWAKNIQYF. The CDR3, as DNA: TGTGCCGGCAGCCAAGTCATCAGGGCAGGGTGGGCCAAAAACATTCAGTATTTC.

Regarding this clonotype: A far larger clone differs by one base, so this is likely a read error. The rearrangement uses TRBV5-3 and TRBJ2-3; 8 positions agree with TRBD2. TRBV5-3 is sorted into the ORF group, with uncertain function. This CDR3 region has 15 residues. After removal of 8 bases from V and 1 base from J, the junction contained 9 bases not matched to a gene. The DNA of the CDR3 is TGTGCCAGCCGCTTTGATAGCGGGGGCACAGATACGCAGTATTTT. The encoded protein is CASRFDSGGTDTQYF.

CDR3 bases: TGTGCCACCAGTGATCCTCGGGCCCTCTACAATGAGCAGTTCTTC. Protein sequence: CATSDPRALYNEQFF. The J gene is TRBJ2-1, the V gene TRBV24-1; D uncertain. CDR3 size: 15 residues. CDR1 and CDR2 (germline): KGHDR, SFDVKD. The V gene lost 3 bases and the J gene lost 3 bases, with 11 bases spanning the gap.

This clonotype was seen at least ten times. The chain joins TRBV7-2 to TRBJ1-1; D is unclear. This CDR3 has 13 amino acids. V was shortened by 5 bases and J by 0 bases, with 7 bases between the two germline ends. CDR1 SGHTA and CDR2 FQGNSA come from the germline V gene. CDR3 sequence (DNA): TGTGCCAGCAGCACACAGATGAACACTGAAGCTTTCTTT. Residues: CASSTQMNTEAFF.

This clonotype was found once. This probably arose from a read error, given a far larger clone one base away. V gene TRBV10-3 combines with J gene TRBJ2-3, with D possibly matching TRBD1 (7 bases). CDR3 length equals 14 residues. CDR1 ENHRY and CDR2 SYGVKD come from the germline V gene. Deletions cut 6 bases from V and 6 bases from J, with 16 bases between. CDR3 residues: CAISPGGSRDTQYF. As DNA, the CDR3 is TGTGCCATCAGCCCAGGGGGGAGCCGGGATACGCAGTATTTT.

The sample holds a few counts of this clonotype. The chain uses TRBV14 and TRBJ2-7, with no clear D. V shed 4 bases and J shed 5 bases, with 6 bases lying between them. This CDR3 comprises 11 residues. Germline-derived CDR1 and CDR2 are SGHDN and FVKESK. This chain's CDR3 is CASSLAHEQYF. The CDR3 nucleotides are TGTGCCAGCAGCCTCGCGCACGAGCAGTACTTC.

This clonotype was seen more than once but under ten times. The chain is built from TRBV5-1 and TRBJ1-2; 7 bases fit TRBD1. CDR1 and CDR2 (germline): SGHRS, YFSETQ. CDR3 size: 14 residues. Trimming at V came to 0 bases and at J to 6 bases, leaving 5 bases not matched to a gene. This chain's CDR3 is CASSLGDRADGYTF. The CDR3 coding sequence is TGCGCCAGCAGCTTGGGTGACAGGGCCGATGGCTACACCTTC. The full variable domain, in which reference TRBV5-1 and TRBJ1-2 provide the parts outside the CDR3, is KAGVTQTPRYLIKTRGQQVTLSCSPISGHRSVSWYQQTPGQGLQFLFEYFSETQRNKGNFPGRFSGRQFSNSRSEMNVSTLELGDSALYLCASSLGDRADGYTFGSGTRLTVV.

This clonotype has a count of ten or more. The CDR3 loop is CASSQDGAGGRQFF. CDR3 bases: TGTGCCAGCAGCCAAGATGGGGCGGGGGGGCGACAGTTCTTC. This rearrangement joins TRBV4-2 to TRBJ2-1; 9 nucleotides align to TRBD2. The ends lost 0 bases at V and 13 bases at J; junction bases unmatched: 7. Germline assignment: CDR1 LGHNA and CDR2 YNFKEQ. The CDR3 extends over 14 amino acids.

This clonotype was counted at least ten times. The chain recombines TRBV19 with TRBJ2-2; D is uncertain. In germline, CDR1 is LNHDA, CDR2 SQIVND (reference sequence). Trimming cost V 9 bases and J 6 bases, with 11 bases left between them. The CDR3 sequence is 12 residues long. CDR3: CASSLVAGELFF. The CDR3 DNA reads TGTGCCAGCAGTTTGGTCGCCGGGGAGCTGTTTTTT.

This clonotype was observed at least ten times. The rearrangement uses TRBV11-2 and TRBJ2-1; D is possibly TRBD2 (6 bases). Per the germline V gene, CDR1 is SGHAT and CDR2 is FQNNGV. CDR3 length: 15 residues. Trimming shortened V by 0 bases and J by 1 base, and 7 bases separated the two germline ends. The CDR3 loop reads CASSLDRESYNEQFF. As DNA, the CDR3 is TGTGCCAGCAGCTTAGATCGGGAGTCCTACAATGAGCAGTTCTTC.

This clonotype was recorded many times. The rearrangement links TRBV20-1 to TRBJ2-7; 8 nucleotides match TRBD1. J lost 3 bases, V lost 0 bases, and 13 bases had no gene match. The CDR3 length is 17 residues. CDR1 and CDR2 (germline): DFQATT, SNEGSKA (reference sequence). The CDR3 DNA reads TGCAGTGCTAGAGATAGTTCCGAGGGACAGGAGGTCTACGAGCAGTACTTC. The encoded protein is CSARDSSEGQEVYEQYF.

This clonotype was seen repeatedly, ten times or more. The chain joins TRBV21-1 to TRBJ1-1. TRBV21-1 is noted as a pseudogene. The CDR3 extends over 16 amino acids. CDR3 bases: TGTGCCAGCAGCAAAGCTAGGGCAGCCGAGAACACTGAAGCTTTCTTT. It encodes CASSKARAAENTEAFF.

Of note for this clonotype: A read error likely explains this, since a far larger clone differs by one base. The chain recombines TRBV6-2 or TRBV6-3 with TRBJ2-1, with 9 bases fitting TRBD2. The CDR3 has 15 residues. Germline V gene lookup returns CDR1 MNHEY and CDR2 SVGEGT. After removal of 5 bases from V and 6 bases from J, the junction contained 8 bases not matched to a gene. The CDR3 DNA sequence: TGTGCCAGCAGTCCGAATAGCGGGAGACCCAATGAGCAGTTCTTC. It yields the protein CASSPNSGRPNEQFF.

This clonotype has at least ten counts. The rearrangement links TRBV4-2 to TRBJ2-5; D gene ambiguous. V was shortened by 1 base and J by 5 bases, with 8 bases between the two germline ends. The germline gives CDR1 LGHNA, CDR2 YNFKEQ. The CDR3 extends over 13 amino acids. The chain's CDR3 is CASSQARWETQYF. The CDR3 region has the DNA TGTGCCAGCAGCCAAGCAAGGTGGGAGACCCAGTACTTC.

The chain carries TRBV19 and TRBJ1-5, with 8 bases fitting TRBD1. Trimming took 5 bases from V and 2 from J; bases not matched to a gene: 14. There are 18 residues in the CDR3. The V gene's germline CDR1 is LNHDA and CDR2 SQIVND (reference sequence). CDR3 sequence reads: CASSVLVTGDRRNQPQHF. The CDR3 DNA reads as TGTGCCAGTAGTGTCCTCGTGACAGGGGATAGGCGCAATCAGCCCCAGCATTTT.

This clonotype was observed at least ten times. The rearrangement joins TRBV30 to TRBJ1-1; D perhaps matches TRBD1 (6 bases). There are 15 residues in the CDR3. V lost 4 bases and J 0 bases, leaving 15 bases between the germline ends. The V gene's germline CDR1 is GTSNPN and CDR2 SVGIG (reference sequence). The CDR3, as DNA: TGTGCCTGGATGATCCCAGGGGTAATGAACACTGAAGCTTTCTTT. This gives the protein CAWMIPGVMNTEAFF.

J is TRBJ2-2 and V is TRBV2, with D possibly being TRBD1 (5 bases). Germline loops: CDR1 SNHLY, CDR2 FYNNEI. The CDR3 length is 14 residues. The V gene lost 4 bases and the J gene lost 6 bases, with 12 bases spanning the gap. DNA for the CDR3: TGTGCCAGCAGTGTTAAGGGGCAAGCCGGGGAGCTGTTTTTT. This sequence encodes CASSVKGQAGELFF.

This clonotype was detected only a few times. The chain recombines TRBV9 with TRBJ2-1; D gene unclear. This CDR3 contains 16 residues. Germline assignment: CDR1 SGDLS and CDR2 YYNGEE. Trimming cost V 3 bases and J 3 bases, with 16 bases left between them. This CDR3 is CASSAVPGPNYNEQFF. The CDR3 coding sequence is TGTGCCAGCAGCGCAGTGCCCGGACCCAACTACAATGAGCAGTTCTTC.

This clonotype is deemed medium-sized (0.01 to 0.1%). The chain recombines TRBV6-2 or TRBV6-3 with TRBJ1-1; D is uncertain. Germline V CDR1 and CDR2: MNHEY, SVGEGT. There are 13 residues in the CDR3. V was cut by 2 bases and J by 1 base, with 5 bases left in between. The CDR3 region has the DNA TGTGCCAGCAGTTACACAGAGAACACTGAAGCTTTCTTT. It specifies CASSYTENTEAFF.

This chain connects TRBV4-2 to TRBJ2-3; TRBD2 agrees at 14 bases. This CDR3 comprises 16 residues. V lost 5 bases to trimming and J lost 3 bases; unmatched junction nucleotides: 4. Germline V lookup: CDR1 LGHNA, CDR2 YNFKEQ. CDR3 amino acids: CASSWTSGGITDTQYF. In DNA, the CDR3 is TGTGCCAGCAGCTGGACTAGCGGGGGGATTACAGATACGCAGTATTTT.

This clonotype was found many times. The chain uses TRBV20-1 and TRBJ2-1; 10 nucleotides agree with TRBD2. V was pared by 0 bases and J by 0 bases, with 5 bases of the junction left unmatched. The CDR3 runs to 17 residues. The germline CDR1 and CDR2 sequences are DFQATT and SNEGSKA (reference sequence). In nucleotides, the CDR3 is TGCAGTGCTAGAGAGCTAGCGGGGGTTTCCTCCTACAATGAGCAGTTCTTC. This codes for CSARELAGVSSYNEQFF.